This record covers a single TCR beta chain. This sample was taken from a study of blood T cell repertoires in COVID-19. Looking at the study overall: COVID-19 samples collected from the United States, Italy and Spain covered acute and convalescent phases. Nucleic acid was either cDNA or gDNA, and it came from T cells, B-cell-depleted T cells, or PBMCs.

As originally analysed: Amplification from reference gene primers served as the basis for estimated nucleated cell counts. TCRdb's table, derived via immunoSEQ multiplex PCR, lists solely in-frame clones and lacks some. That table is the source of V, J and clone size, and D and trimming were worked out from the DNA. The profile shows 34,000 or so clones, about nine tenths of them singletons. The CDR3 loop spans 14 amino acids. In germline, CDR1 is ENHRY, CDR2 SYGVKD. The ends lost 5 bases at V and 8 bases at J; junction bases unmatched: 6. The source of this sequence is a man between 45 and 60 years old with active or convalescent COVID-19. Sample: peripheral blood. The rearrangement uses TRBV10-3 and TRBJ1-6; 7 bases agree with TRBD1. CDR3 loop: CAISFDRADSPLHF. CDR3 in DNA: TGTGCCATCAGTTTCGACAGGGCTGATTCACCCCTCCACTTT.